This T cell receptor (beta chain) emerged from a study of blood T cell repertoires in COVID-19. Participants classified as exposed had met a COVID-19 case within 2 weeks before study entry. The method was immunoSEQ multiplex PCR; TCRdb's version includes in-frame clones alone and lacks a portion of them. The sample records a few hundred thousand clones, about 88% being singletons. The origin of this receptor is a woman under 30 who had been exposed to COVID-19. The sequencing input was PBMCs or T cells enriched from blood (not recorded which).

The CDR3 sequence is CASSLGGAGQETQYF. DNA for the CDR3: TGTGCCAGCAGCTTAGGAGGGGCGGGACAAGAGACCCAGTACTTC. The chain couples TRBV7-6 to TRBJ2-5, with D possibly TRBD2 on 6 matching bases. CDR1 is SGHVS and CDR2 is FNYEAQ in the germline V gene. V lost 1 base, J lost 2 bases, and 11 bases lay in between. The CDR3 has 15 amino acids.